This T cell receptor (beta chain) was retrieved from a study of cytomegalovirus exposure and HLA in healthy donors. Study findings and constraints: It was approximately 160 TCR beta chains that were listed as cytomegalovirus-associated. According to a subsequent analysis, TCR clusters from the first cohort were inclined to appear together in the 110 or so validation repertoires.

In the case of this clone: Its target is unknown.

The repertoire was sequenced with immunoSEQ multiplex PCR; TCRdb's copy has only in-frame clones and lacks some. The repertoire holds 70,000 to 90,000 clones, approximately 80% seen once, with around 3% in the top ten. The clonotype originates from a man aged 25-40 years in good health and CMV-seronegative. The sample was PBMCs.

CDR3 nucleotides: TGCAGCGTTCCGGGACACAACACCGGGGAGCTGTTTTTT. This gives the protein CSVPGHNTGELFF. V and J are TRBV29-1 and TRBJ2-2; weak D call: TRBD1 (6 bases). The V and J ends lost 5 bases and 2 bases respectively, with 9 bases between them. The germline V gene has CDR1 SQVTM and CDR2 ANQGSEA. This CDR3 is built from 13 residues.